This is a list of T cell receptor beta chains from one sample in a study of CD8 T cells in Susac syndrome. Each CDR3 protein gets one entry after TCRdb re-called the immunoSEQ multiplex PCR reads with MiXCR. In the table there are 2,700 or so distinct CDR3 sequences, around 74% of which are singletons. Specimen: CD8+ TEMRA cells from PBMCs. Every receptor here comes from a human donor with Susac syndrome. CDR3s include the opening cysteine and the closing phenylalanine or tryptophan. The D gene is left open where the match is weak. Expanded clones are given a class, and other clones once, few, many or no size at all.

d_call	v_call	j_call	clone_size	cdr3_aa	cdr3_nt
.	TRBV3-1	TRBJ2-2	.	CASSQGGDSGELFF	TGTGCCAGCAGCCAAGGTGGGGATAGCGGGGAGCTGTTTTTT
.	TRBV4-1	TRBJ1-5	.	CASSQDAGVFNQPQHF	TGCGCCAGCAGCCAAGACGCGGGGGTGTTCAATCAGCCCCAGCATTTT
TRBD2	TRBV3-1	TRBJ2-7	few	CASSQAGGTYEQYF	TGTGCCAGCAGTCAAGCGGGGGGGACCTACGAGCAGTACTTC
.	TRBV6-2/TRBV6-3	TRBJ2-2	.	CASSYAEGDTGELFF	TGTGCCAGCAGTTACGCAGAGGGGGACACCGGGGAGCTGTTTTTT
TRBD2	TRBV7-9	TRBJ2-7	few	CASSQRGWRYEQYF	TGTGCCAGCAGCCAGCGGGGATGGCGCTACGAGCAGTACTTC
.	TRBV10-2	TRBJ2-1	.	CAMGFSYNEQFF	TGCGCGATGGGATTTTCCTACAATGAGCAGTTCTTC
TRBD2	TRBV9	TRBJ2-3	.	CASSVYGTSGDTQYF	TGTGCCAGCAGCGTATATGGGACTAGTGGAGATACGCAGTATTTT
.	TRBV4-1	TRBJ2-1	few	CASSQQREGGDEQFF	TGCGCCAGCAGCCAACAGAGGGAGGGGGGGGATGAGCAGTTCTTC
.	TRBV6-4	TRBJ2-3	.	CASSEASGADTQYF	TGTGCCAGCAGTGAGGCCTCAGGGGCAGATACGCAGTATTTT
.	TRBV25-1	TRBJ2-1	.	CASSEFPLTTNNEQFF	TGTGCCAGCAGTGAATTTCCCCTGACCACAAACAATGAGCAGTTCTTC
.	TRBV11-2	TRBJ1-4	.	CASSLAPAGGEKLFF	TGTGCCAGCAGCTTAGCCCCGGCCGGGGGTGAAAAACTGTTTTTT
TRBD1	TRBV28	TRBJ2-6	few	CASSSPSRQGTGANVLTF	TGTGCCAGCAGTTCTCCTTCGCGACAGGGAACTGGGGCCAACGTCCTGACTTTC
.	TRBV7-9	TRBJ1-4	.	CASIDSRSSTNEKLFF	TGTGCCAGCATCGATAGTCGGTCCTCAACTAATGAAAAACTGTTTTTT
.	TRBV10-3	TRBJ2-6	large	CAISEPMPWSGANVLTF	TGTGCCATCAGTGAGCCGATGCCGTGGTCTGGGGCCAACGTCCTGACTTTC